Following are 9 T cell receptor beta chains from one sample sequenced in a study of identifying expanded T cells in peripheral blood. Clones were read by immunoSEQ multiplex PCR, and TCRdb kept only the in-frame ones, dropping some. The sample has around 100,000 clones; around nine tenths are singletons. The source material was blood. These receptors originate from a person between 18 and 75 years old in good health.

The chain couples TRBV18 to TRBJ1-2; 8 bases agree with TRBD1. The CDR3 has 15 residues. Germline V CDR1 and CDR2: KGHSH, LQKENI. The V and J ends lost 3 bases and 7 bases, in that order; junction bases with no gene match: 10. For the CDR3, the DNA is TGTGCCAGCTCACCTTCTGCGACAGGGGTGGGTGGCTACACCTTC. This codes for CASSPSATGVGGYTF.

This clone was detected a few times. This chain connects TRBV19 to TRBJ1-1; TRBD1 is a possible D gene (6 bases). Germline values: CDR1 LNHDA, CDR2 SQIVND (reference sequence). CDR3 size: 14 residues. Trimming stripped 3 bases from V and 3 bases from J, with 11 bases between. This chain's CDR3 is CASSILQGYTEAFF. CDR3 bases: TGTGCCAGTAGTATCCTACAGGGATACACTGAAGCTTTCTTT.

The V gene is TRBV19, the J gene TRBJ2-3; 10 bases match TRBD1. With 10 bases clipped from V and 4 bases from J, the junction kept 20 bases outside the gene matches. This CDR3 has 18 amino acids. Germline V CDR1 and CDR2: LNHDA, SQIVND (reference sequence). The CDR3 spells CATLDSGTGAPRADTQYF. CDR3 bases: TGTGCCACATTAGATTCCGGGACAGGGGCGCCAAGGGCAGATACGCAGTATTTT.

This sequence joins TRBV5-6 and TRBJ2-3; 9 bases fit TRBD1. Per the germline V gene, CDR1 is SGHDT and CDR2 is YYEEEE. The CDR3 runs 18 residues. Trimming took 3 bases from V and 4 from J; bases not matched to a gene: 15. This CDR3 reads CASSWGMTGTGFADTQYF. The CDR3 DNA sequence: TGTGCCAGCAGCTGGGGAATGACCGGGACAGGGTTCGCAGATACGCAGTATTTT.

The rearrangement links TRBV5-1 to TRBJ1-5; D call uncertain. The germline V gene has CDR1 SGHRS and CDR2 YFSETQ. The ends were cut back, 1 base at V and 5 bases at J, with 7 bases in the middle. This CDR3 is built from 13 residues. The CDR3 reads CASSLWPDQPQHF. In nucleotides, the CDR3 is TGCGCCAGCAGCTTGTGGCCAGATCAGCCCCAGCATTTT.

The chain joins TRBV13 to TRBJ2-2; D uncertain. Germline V gene sequence: CDR1 PRHDT, CDR2 FYEKMQ (reference sequence). Trimming stripped 0 bases from V and 4 bases from J, with 15 bases between. The CDR3 consists of 17 residues. CDR3 sequence (DNA): TGTGCCAGCAGCTTAGGTGGCAGGCTTACGAGCACCGGGGAGCTGTTTTTT. It yields the protein CASSLGGRLTSTGELFF.

This clone was seen once. The V and J genes are TRBV5-5 and TRBJ1-1; the match to TRBD1 covers 7 bases. V lost 0 bases and J lost 7; bases outside the gene matches: 3. CDR1 and CDR2 from the germline V gene are SGHKS and YYEKEE (reference sequence). This CDR3 comprises 13 residues. CDR3 loop: CASSLDRGLEAFF. For the CDR3, the DNA is TGTGCCAGCAGCTTGGACAGGGGCCTTGAAGCTTTCTTT.

The chain is built from TRBV5-6 and TRBJ2-7; 9 nucleotides align to TRBD1. The germline V gene encodes CDR1 SGHDT and CDR2 YYEEEE. J gave up 5 bases and V 2 bases, and 5 bases lay outside the gene matches. CDR3 length: 14 residues. CDR3: CASSFGTGNHEQYF. The CDR3 region has the DNA TGTGCCAGCAGCTTTGGGACAGGGAACCACGAGCAGTACTTC.

Only one count was recorded for this clone. The chain is built from TRBV7-6 and TRBJ1-1; D not certain. V was pared by 1 base and J by 2 bases, with 8 bases between. CDR3 size: 14 residues. The germline V gene has CDR1 SGHVS and CDR2 FNYEAQ. The CDR3 DNA is TGTGCCAGCAGCTTAGTGGGCCGCAACACTGAAGCTTTCTTT. Protein sequence: CASSLVGRNTEAFF.